The rows below give T cell receptor beta chains drawn from one sample of a study of T-cell memory formation after mild COVID-19. TCRdb re-analysed the 5' RACE reads in MiXCR, keeping a single row per CDR3 protein. The data show roughly 160,000 distinct CDR3 sequences, with around a tenth seen just once and less than 4% held by the top ten. Sequenced input: PBMCs or a T cell subset sorted from them (not recorded which). These receptors all come from a man in his late teens or twenties who had mild COVID-19 (a few samples of this study predate the infection). Cell type and time point are not known. Each CDR3 is given with its conserved first and last residue. A D gene is named only where the DNA matches it firmly. Clone size is not always given. Where it is, it says once, few, many or a class for expanded clones.

D gene	J gene	clone size	V gene	CDR3 DNA	CDR3 protein
NA	TRBJ2-5	many	TRBV12-3/TRBV12-4	TGTGCCAGCACCGGGACTCATAAAGAGACCCAGTACTTC	CASTGTHKETQYF
TRBD1	TRBJ2-6	NA	TRBV19	TGTGCCACCTGGGACAGGGGGCGTCGAACTGGGGCCAACGTCCTGACTTTC	CATWDRGRRTGANVLTF
NA	TRBJ1-3	few	TRBV7-9	TGTGCCAGCAGCTTAGGAGGCAGGTCTGGAAACACCATATATTTT	CASSLGGRSGNTIYF
TRBD1	TRBJ2-1	many	TRBV5-1	TGCGCCAGCAGCTTGGAGACAGGGAACTACAATGAGCAGTTCTTC	CASSLETGNYNEQFF
NA	TRBJ1-1	NA	TRBV4-1	TGCGCCAGCAGCCAGGGAAGGGGAAGGTCTGAAGCTTTCTTT	CASSQGRGRSEAFF
TRBD1	TRBJ1-5	few	TRBV7-2	TGTGCCAGCAGCTTCGGCGGGACAGGATTCAATCAGCCCCAGCATTTT	CASSFGGTGFNQPQHF
NA	TRBJ2-7	many	TRBV29-1	TGCAGCGTTGAGAACAGGGATTACGAGCAGTACTTC	CSVENRDYEQYF
NA	TRBJ2-1	NA	TRBV5-1	TGCGCCAGCAGCCGCGACAGGAGCTCCTACAATGAGCAGTTCTTC	CASSRDRSSYNEQFF
TRBD1	TRBJ1-1	few	TRBV28	TGTGCCAGCAGTCCGGGACAGGGGGACACTGAAGCTTTCTTT	CASSPGQGDTEAFF
NA	TRBJ1-1	few	TRBV7-2	TGTGCCAGCAGCTTAGTGGGGGGGCGCGTTACTGAAGCTTTCTTT	CASSLVGGRVTEAFF
TRBD2	TRBJ2-3	few	TRBV5-1	TGCGCCAGCAGCACCGGACTAGCGGGGGGCTTCACAGATACGCAGTATTTT	CASSTGLAGGFTDTQYF
NA	TRBJ2-3	few	TRBV12-3/TRBV12-4	TGTGCCAGCAGTTTTCCCCCCGGAGGCAGGGCAGATACGCAGTATTTT	CASSFPPGGRADTQYF
NA	TRBJ2-3	NA	TRBV5-1	TGCGCCAGCAGCGTGGCAGCCGGGCAGGTGTCGGATACGCAGTATTTT	CASSVAAGQVSDTQYF
TRBD1	TRBJ1-6	NA	TRBV20-1	TGCAGTACCAGGACAGGGGAGGGTTCACCCCTCCACTTT	CSTRTGEGSPLHF
TRBD2	TRBJ2-3	NA	TRBV7-2	TGTGCCAGCAGCTTAGTACTAGCGGGGGGGACAGATACGCAGTATTTT	CASSLVLAGGTDTQYF
NA	TRBJ1-2	few	TRBV27	TGTGCCAGCAGTGGCAACAGGAAGGGCTACACCTTC	CASSGNRKGYTF
NA	TRBJ2-1	NA	TRBV4-1	TGCGCCAGCAGCCAAGATAGGACCGCCGCGGACAATGAGCAGTTCTTC	CASSQDRTAADNEQFF
TRBD2	TRBJ2-1	few	TRBV25-1	TGTGCCAGCAGTGATCCCACTACTAGCGGGGGGCACCTCTACAATGAGCAGTTCTTC	CASSDPTTSGGHLYNEQFF
NA	TRBJ1-2	few	TRBV9	TGTGCCAGCAGCGCGTTAGGCCGAAACACCTTC	CASSALGRNTF
NA	TRBJ2-2	NA	TRBV12-3/TRBV12-4	TGTGCCGGACGGTTTAACACCGGGGAGCTGTTTTTT	CAGRFNTGELFF
NA	TRBJ2-2	NA	TRBV5-1	TGCGCCAGCAGCCTAATGGACAGCACCGGGGAGCTGTTTTTT	CASSLMDSTGELFF
NA	TRBJ2-3	many	TRBV7-9	TGTGCCAGCAGTTTCGTGGGGACAGATACGCAGTATTTT	CASSFVGTDTQYF
NA	TRBJ2-7	NA	TRBV7-9	TGTGCCAGCAGCTTAGCCAGTGGGGCCTACGAGCAGTACTTC	CASSLASGAYEQYF
NA	TRBJ1-1	many	TRBV12-3/TRBV12-4	TGTGCCACCCTCTCCCAGGGAGTTTTTGTTAACACTGAAGCTTTCTTT	CATLSQGVFVNTEAFF
NA	TRBJ2-5	many	TRBV12-3/TRBV12-4	TGTGCCAGCAGTCCCACCTGGACAAAAGAGACCCAGTACTTC	CASSPTWTKETQYF
TRBD1	TRBJ2-7	medium-sized	TRBV5-1	TGCGCCAGCAGCTTTGGACAGGGCAGCGAGCAGTACTTC	CASSFGQGSEQYF
NA	TRBJ1-5	NA	TRBV28	TGTGCCAGCTTGGGGGGGCTACGGAAACAGCATTTT	CASLGGLRKQHF
NA	TRBJ1-5	few	TRBV7-2	TGTGCCAGCAGCGCCGCCCCAGGGAGCAATCAGCCCCAGCATTTT	CASSAAPGSNQPQHF
NA	TRBJ1-1	NA	TRBV24-1	TGTGCCACCAGTGATGCGGGAACAGAAGCTTTCTTT	CATSDAGTEAFF
NA	TRBJ1-2	few	TRBV27	TGTGCCACCGGGAAGGGTACCCCAGGCTATGGCTACACCTTC	CATGKGTPGYGYTF
NA	TRBJ2-7	NA	TRBV4-3	TGCGCCCGAACTCCGGGAGCGCCGCCTCGAACGTCCTACGAGCAGTACTTC	CARTPGAPPRTSYEQYF
TRBD1	TRBJ2-3	few	TRBV30	TGTGCCTGGGGGACAGCTCGAGCTAGCACAGATACGCAGTATTTT	CAWGTARASTDTQYF
TRBD1	TRBJ2-2	few	TRBV6-5	TGTGCCAGCACCCTGGGACAGGCGAACACCGGGGAGCTGTTTTTT	CASTLGQANTGELFF
NA	TRBJ2-4	few	TRBV7-9	TGTGCCAGCAGCGGAGGGCAGGGGTTGATCAAAAACATTCAGTACTTC	CASSGGQGLIKNIQYF
NA	TRBJ2-2	NA	TRBV7-9	TGTGCCAGCGGCCAGGACATCCTCACCGGGGAGCTGTTTTTT	CASGQDILTGELFF
NA	TRBJ1-3	NA	TRBV7-2	TGTGCCAGCAGCCTGAATCAAATGGACTCTAGCTCTGGAAACACCATATATTTT	CASSLNQMDSSSGNTIYF
TRBD1	TRBJ1-6	few	TRBV9	TGTGCCAGCAGCGCCCGACAGGGGCCTAATTCACCCCTCCACTTT	CASSARQGPNSPLHF
NA	TRBJ1-5	NA	TRBV6-6	TGTGCCAGCAGCCTCCCCGTGGCTCAGCCCCAGCATTTT	CASSLPVAQPQHF
NA	TRBJ1-2	few	TRBV5-1	TGCGCCAGCAGCCCGACCTTGGCCGGGTACGGCTACACCTTC	CASSPTLAGYGYTF
NA	TRBJ1-5	few	TRBV20-1	TGCAGTGCTAGAGATGCGGGCCGGGAGGGCAATCAGCCCCAGCATTTT	CSARDAGREGNQPQHF
NA	TRBJ2-3	NA	TRBV6-5	TGTGCCAGCATGTTGTGGGGGGGCACAGATACGCAGTATTTT	CASMLWGGTDTQYF
TRBD1	TRBJ1-1	NA	TRBV11-1	TGTGCCAGCAGCTTAGGGACAGGGGGCATGAACACTGAAGCTTTCTTT	CASSLGTGGMNTEAFF
NA	TRBJ2-3	NA	TRBV20-1	TGCAGTGCGCCTATGGGGTTATTGATCAGGACAGATACGCAGTATTTT	CSAPMGLLIRTDTQYF
NA	TRBJ2-3	few	TRBV3-1	TGTGCCAGCAGCCAAGGTCTATCAGATACGCAGTATTTT	CASSQGLSDTQYF
TRBD2	TRBJ2-3	NA	TRBV4-2	TGTGCCAGCAGCCAAGATTCGGGGACCTCGCGGCGGGGGGCCTCAGATACGCAGTATTTT	CASSQDSGTSRRGASDTQYF
NA	TRBJ2-3	NA	TRBV5-5	TGTGCCAGCGGGGGCCGGGGCACAGATACGCAGTATTTT	CASGGRGTDTQYF
NA	TRBJ2-6	many	TRBV6-6	TGTGCCAGCAGTTACTCGTGGGAAGCTGGGGCCAACGTCCTGACTTTC	CASSYSWEAGANVLTF
NA	TRBJ2-7	NA	TRBV5-1	TGCGCCAGCAGCTTAGATCGTCGGACAGCTCCCTACGAGCAGTACTTC	CASSLDRRTAPYEQYF